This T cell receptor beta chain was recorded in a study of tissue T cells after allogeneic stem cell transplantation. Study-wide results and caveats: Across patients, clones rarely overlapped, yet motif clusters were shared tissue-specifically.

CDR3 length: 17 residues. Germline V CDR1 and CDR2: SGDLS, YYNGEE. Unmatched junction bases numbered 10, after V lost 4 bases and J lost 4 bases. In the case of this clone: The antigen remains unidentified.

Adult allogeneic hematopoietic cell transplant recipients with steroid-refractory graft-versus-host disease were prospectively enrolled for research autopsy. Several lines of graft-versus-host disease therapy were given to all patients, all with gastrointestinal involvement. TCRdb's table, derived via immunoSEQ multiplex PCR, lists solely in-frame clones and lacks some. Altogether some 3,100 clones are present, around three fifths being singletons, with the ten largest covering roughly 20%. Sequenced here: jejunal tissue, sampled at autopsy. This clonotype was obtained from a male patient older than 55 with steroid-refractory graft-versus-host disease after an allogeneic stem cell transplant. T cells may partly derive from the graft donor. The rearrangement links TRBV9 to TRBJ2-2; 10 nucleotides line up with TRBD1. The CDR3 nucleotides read TGTGCCAGCAGCTCCAATCAGCGGACAGGGGGCACCGGGGAGCTGTTTTTT. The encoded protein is CASSSNQRTGGTGELFF.